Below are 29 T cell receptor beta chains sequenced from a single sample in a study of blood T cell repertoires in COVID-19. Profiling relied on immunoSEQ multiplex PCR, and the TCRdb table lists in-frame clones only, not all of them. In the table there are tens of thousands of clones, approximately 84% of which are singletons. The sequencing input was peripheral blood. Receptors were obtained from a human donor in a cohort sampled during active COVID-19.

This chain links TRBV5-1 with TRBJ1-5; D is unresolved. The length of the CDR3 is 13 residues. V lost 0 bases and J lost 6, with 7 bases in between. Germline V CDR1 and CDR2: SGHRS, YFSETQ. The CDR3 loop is CASSLDSGQPQHF. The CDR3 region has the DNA TGCGCCAGCAGCTTGGACAGTGGTCAGCCCCAGCATTTT.

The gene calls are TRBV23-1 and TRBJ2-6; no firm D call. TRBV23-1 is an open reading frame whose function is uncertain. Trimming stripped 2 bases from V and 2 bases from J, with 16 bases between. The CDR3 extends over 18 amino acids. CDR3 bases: TGCGCCAGCAGTCAAACGACTGGTGTTAATCCTGGGGCCAACGTCCTGACTTTC. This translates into CASSQTTGVNPGANVLTF.

The CDR3 nucleotides read TGTGCCAGCAGTGAAAGGGGAGGGGATGAGCAGTTCTTC. Its translation is CASSERGGDEQFF. The V call is TRBV6-1, the J call TRBJ2-1, with TRBD2 identical over 7 bases. From germline, CDR1 is MNHNS and CDR2 SASEGT. The CDR3 totals 13 residues. With V trimmed by 2 bases and J by 8 bases, 3 bases remained unmatched.

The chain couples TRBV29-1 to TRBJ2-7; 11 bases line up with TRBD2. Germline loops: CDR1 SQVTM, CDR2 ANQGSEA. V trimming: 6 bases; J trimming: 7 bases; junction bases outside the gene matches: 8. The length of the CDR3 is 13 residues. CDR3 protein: CSVLDLAGGEQYF. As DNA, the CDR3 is TGCAGCGTCTTGGATCTAGCGGGGGGTGAGCAGTACTTC.

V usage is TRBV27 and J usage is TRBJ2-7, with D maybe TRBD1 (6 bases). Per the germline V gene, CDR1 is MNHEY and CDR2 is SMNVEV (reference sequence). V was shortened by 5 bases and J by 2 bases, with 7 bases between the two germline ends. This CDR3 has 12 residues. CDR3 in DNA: TGTGCCAGCAGTACAGGGCCCTACGAGCAGTACTTC. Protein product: CASSTGPYEQYF.

The DNA of the CDR3 is TGTGCCAGCAGCGGTACAAGTCGGGGGGTTGGGGGCCAGCCCCAGCATTTT. Protein: CASSGTSRGVGGQPQHF. This chain connects TRBV7-8 to TRBJ1-5; TRBD1 is a possible D gene (6 bases). CDR1 is SGHVS and CDR2 is FQNEAQ in the germline V gene. This CDR3 region has 17 residues. V was trimmed by 5 bases and J by 7 bases, leaving 24 bases between them.

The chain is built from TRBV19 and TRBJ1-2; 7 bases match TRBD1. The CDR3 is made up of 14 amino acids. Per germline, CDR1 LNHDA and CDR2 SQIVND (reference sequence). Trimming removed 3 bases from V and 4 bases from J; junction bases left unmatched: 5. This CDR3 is CASSMPGQRYGYTF. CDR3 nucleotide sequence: TGTGCCAGTAGTATGCCGGGACAGCGCTATGGCTACACCTTC.

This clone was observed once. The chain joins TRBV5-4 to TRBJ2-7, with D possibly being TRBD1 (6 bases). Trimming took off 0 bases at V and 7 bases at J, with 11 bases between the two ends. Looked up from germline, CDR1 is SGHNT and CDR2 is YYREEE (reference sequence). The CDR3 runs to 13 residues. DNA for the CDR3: TGTGCCAGCAGCTTGGACAGGGCTCGGGAGCAGTACTTC. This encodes CASSLDRAREQYF.

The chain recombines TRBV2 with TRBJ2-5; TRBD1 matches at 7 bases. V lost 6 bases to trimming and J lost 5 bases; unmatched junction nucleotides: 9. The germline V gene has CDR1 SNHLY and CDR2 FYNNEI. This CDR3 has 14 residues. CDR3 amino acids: CASSPGTVGETQYF. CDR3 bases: TGTGCCAGCAGCCCGGGGACAGTTGGCGAGACCCAGTACTTC.

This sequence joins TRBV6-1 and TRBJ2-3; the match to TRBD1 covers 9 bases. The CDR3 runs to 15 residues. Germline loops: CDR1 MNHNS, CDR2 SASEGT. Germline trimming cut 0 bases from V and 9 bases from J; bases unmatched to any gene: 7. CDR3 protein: CASSEAVQGARTQYF. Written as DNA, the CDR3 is TGTGCCAGCAGTGAAGCGGTACAGGGGGCCAGGACGCAGTATTTT.

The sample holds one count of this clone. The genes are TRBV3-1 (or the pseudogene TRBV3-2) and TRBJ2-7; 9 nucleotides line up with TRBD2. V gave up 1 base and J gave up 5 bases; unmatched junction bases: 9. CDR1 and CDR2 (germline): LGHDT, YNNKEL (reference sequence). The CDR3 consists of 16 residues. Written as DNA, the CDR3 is TGTGCCAGCAGCCAAGGCCTAGCGGGAAAGAGGAACGAGCAGTACTTC. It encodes CASSQGLAGKRNEQYF.

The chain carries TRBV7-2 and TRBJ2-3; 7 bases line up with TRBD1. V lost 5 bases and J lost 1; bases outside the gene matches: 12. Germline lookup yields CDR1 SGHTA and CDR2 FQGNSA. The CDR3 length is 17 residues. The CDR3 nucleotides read TGTGCCAGCAGCCAGATTAACAGGGGTGTGGGCACAGATACGCAGTATTTT. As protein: CASSQINRGVGTDTQYF. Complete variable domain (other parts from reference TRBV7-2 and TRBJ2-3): GAGVSQSPSNKVTEKGKDVELRCDPISGHTALYWYRQSLGQGLEFLIYFQGNSAPDKSGLPSDRFSAERTGGSVSTLTIQRTQQEDSAVYLCASSQINRGVGTDTQYFGPGTRLTVL.

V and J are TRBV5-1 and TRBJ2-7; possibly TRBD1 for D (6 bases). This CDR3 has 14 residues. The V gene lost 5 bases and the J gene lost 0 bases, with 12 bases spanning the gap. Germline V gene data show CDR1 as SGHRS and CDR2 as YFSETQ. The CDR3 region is CASRSRGNSYEQYF. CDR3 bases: TGCGCCAGCAGGTCCAGGGGAAACTCCTACGAGCAGTACTTC.

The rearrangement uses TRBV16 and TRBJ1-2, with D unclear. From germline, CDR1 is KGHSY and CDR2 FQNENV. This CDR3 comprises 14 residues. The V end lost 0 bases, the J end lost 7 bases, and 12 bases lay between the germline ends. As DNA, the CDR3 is TGTGCCAGCAGCCAATCGATCGGAGGATCTGGCTACACCTTC. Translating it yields CASSQSIGGSGYTF. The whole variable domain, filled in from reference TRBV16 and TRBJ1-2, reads GEEVAQTPKHLVRGEGQKAKLYCAPIKGHSYVFWYQQVLKNEFKFLISFQNENVFDETGMPKERFSAKCLPNSPCSLEIQATKLEDSAVYFCASSQSIGGSGYTFGSGTRLTVV.

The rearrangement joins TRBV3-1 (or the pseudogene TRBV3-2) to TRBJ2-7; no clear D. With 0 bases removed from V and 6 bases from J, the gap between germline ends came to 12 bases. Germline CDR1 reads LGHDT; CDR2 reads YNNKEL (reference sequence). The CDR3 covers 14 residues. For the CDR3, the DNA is TGTGCCAGCAGCCAAGATAGGCTAGTAAGCGAGCAGTACTTC. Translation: CASSQDRLVSEQYF.

CDR3 DNA: TGTGCCAGCAGTTTGAGACTAGCGGGGGAGACCCAGTACTTC. Residues: CASSLRLAGETQYF. V gene TRBV5-4 combines with J gene TRBJ2-5; TRBD2 agrees at 11 bases. The CDR3 is made up of 14 amino acids. The ends lost 5 bases at V and 5 bases at J; junction bases unmatched: 5. Germline-derived CDR1 and CDR2 are SGHNT and YYREEE (reference sequence).

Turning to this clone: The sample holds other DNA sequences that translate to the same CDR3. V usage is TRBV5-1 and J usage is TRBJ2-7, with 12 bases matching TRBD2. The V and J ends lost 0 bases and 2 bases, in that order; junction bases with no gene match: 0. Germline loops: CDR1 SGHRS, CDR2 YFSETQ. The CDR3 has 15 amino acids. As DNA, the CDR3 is TGCGCCAGCAGCTTGGGACTAGCGGGAGCCTACGAGCAGTACTTC. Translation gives CASSLGLAGAYEQYF.

DNA for the CDR3: TGCGCCAGCAGCCAAGGGACAGGGGTGTCAGTAAAACTGTTTTTT. This gives the protein CASSQGTGVSVKLFF. The chain combines TRBV4-1 with TRBJ1-4; the match to TRBD1 covers 9 bases. V gave up 1 base and J gave up 10 bases; unmatched junction bases: 7. The CDR3 runs to 15 residues. Germline CDR1 and CDR2: MGHRA and YSYEKL.

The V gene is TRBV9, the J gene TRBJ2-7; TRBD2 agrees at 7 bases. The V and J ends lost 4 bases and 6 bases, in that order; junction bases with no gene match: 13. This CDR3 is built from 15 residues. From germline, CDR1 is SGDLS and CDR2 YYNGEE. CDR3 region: CASSSSGSGGTEQYF. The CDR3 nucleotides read TGTGCCAGCAGCTCCAGTGGGTCGGGAGGAACCGAGCAGTACTTC.

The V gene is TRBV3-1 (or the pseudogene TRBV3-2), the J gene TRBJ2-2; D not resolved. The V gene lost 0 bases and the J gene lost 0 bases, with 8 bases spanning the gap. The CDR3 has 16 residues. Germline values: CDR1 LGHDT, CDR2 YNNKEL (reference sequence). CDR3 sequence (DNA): TGTGCCAGCAGCCAAGATGTTAATTCGAACACCGGGGAGCTGTTTTTT. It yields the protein CASSQDVNSNTGELFF.

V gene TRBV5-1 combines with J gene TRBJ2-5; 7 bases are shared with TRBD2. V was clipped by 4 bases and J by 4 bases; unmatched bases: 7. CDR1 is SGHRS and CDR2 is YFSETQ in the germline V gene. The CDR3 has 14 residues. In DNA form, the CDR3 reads TGCGCCAGCAGCCCGGGAGCGGGGCCAGAGACCCAGTACTTC. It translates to CASSPGAGPETQYF.

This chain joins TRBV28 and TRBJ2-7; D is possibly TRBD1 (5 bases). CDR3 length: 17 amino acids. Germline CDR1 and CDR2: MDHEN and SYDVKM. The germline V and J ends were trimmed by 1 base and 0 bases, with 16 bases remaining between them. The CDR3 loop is CASSLSRLDSNSYEQYF. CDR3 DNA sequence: TGTGCCAGCAGTTTATCTCGTCTTGACAGCAACTCCTACGAGCAGTACTTC.

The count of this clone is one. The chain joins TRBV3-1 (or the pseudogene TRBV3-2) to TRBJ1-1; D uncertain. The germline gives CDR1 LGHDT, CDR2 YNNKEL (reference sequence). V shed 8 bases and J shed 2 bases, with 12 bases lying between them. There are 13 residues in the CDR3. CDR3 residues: CASANLANTEAFF. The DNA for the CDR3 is TGTGCCAGCGCCAATTTAGCCAACACTGAAGCTTTCTTT.

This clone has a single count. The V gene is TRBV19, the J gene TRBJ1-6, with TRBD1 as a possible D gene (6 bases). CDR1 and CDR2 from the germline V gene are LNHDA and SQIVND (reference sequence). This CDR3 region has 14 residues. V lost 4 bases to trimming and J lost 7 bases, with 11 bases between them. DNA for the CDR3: TGTGCCAGTAGTACGGACAGCCAGAATTCACCCCTCCACTTT. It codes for CASSTDSQNSPLHF.

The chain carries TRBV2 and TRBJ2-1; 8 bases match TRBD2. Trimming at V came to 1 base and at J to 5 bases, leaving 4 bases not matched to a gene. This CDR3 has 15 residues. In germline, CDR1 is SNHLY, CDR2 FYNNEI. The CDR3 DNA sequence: TGTGCCAGCAGTGAAGGACTAGCGAGAAACAATGAGCAGTTCTTC. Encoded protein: CASSEGLARNNEQFF. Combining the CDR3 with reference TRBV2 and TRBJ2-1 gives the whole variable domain EPEVTQTPSHQVTQMGQEVILRCVPISNHLYFYWYRQILGQKVEFLVSFYNNEISEKSEIFDDQFSVERPDGSNFTLKIRSTKLEDSAMYFCASSEGLARNNEQFFGPGTRLTVL.

CDR3: CASSIGRDYSNQPQHF. In nucleotides, the CDR3 is TGTGCCAGCAGCATAGGCCGGGATTATAGCAATCAGCCCCAGCATTTT. This sequence joins TRBV28 and TRBJ1-5, with D unresolved. CDR3 length equals 16 residues. The germline gives CDR1 MDHEN, CDR2 SYDVKM. The V end was cut by 6 bases, the J end by 0 bases, with 15 bases between.

CDR3 in amino acids: CASGPGFGNQPQHF. The CDR3 DNA reads TGTGCCAGCGGCCCCGGGTTCGGCAATCAGCCCCAGCATTTT. This rearrangement joins TRBV6-5 to TRBJ1-5; no reliable D call. The CDR3 consists of 14 residues. The germline gives CDR1 MNHEY, CDR2 SVGAGI. Trimming cost V 8 bases and J 2 bases, with 13 bases left between them.

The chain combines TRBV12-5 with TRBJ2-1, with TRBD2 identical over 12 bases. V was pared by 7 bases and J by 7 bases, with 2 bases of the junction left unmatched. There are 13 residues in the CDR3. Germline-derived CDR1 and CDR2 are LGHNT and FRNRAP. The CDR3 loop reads CASATSGGNEQFF. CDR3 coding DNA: TGTGCTAGTGCGACTAGCGGGGGAAATGAGCAGTTCTTC. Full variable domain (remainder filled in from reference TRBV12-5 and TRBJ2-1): DARVTQTPRHKVTEMGQEVTMRCQPILGHNTVFWYRQTMMQGLELLAYFRNRAPLDDSGMPKDRFSAEMPDATLATLKIQPSEPRDSAVYFCASATSGGNEQFFGPGTRLTVL.

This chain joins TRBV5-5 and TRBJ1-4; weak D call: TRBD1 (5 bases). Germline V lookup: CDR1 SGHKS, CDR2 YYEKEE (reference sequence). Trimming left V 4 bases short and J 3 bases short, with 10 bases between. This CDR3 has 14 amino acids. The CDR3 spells CASSQGWANEKLFF. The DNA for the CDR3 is TGTGCCAGCAGCCAGGGATGGGCTAATGAAAAACTGTTTTTT.